Following are 13 T cell receptor beta chains from one sample sequenced in a study of cytomegalovirus exposure and HLA in healthy donors. The primer mix had 60 Vbeta and 13 Jbeta primers. TCRdb keeps only in-frame clones here, not all; method: immunoSEQ multiplex PCR. Its table records about 39,000 clones. Sequences were obtained from PBMCs. The receptors derive from a woman aged 25-40 years in good health and CMV-seropositive.

V usage is TRBV5-6 and J usage is TRBJ2-3; TRBD2 aligns across 9 bases. Germline V gene sequence: CDR1 SGHDT, CDR2 YYEEEE. The V segment lost 0 bases and the J segment 3 bases; nucleotides outside the gene matches: 5. The CDR3 covers 16 residues. The CDR3 reads CASSLAPAGGTDTQYF. The CDR3 coding sequence is TGTGCCAGCAGCTTGGCCCCAGCGGGGGGTACAGATACGCAGTATTTT.

The chain links TRBV7-9 to TRBJ2-3; unclear D gene. Germline V gene data show CDR1 as SEHNR and CDR2 as FQNEAQ (reference sequence). The CDR3 has 11 residues. V lost 4 bases to trimming and J lost 3 bases, with 2 bases between them. The CDR3 here is CASSSTDTQYF. As DNA, the CDR3 is TGTGCCAGCAGCTCGACAGATACGCAGTATTTT. The full variable domain, in which reference TRBV7-9 and TRBJ2-3 provide the parts outside the CDR3, is DTGVSQNPRHKITKRGQNVTFRCDPISEHNRLYWYRQTLGQGPEFLTYFQNEAQLEKSRLLSDRFSAERPKGSFSTLEIQRTEQGDSAMYLCASSSTDTQYFGPGTRLTVL.

The gene calls are TRBV5-1 and TRBJ2-2; maybe TRBD2 (6 bases). V gave up 3 bases and J gave up 3 bases, with 12 bases separating them. Germline loops: CDR1 SGHRS, CDR2 YFSETQ. This CDR3 spans 15 amino acids. As DNA, the CDR3 is TGCGCCAGCAGCTGGGGGGTTGGCGACACCGGGGAGCTGTTTTTT. Protein sequence: CASSWGVGDTGELFF.

The chain carries TRBV12-5 and TRBJ2-2, with D maybe TRBD2 (6 bases). The CDR3 extends over 16 amino acids. CDR1 is LGHNT and CDR2 is FRNRAP in the germline V gene. Deletions cut 6 bases from V and 4 bases from J, with 18 bases between. The CDR3 bases are TGTGCTAGTGGCCGTAATACGGCGGGGACCACCGGGGAGCTGTTTTTT. It codes for CASGRNTAGTTGELFF.

The J gene is TRBJ2-3, the V gene TRBV4-2; 11 bases agree with TRBD2. CDR1 and CDR2 from the germline V gene are LGHNA and YNFKEQ. J lost 1 base, V lost 1 base, and 7 bases had no gene match. The CDR3 extends over 18 amino acids. The CDR3 DNA reads TGTGCCAGCAGCCAAGGATCCCTAGCGGGGGGTCGCACAGATACGCAGTATTTT. Its protein is CASSQGSLAGGRTDTQYF.

The chain couples TRBV5-1 to TRBJ2-1; 9 bases are a match to TRBD1. Per the germline V gene, CDR1 is SGHRS and CDR2 is YFSETQ. The CDR3 has 16 residues. Trimming cost V 4 bases and J 6 bases; bases outside gene matches: 11. The DNA of the CDR3 is TGCGCCAGCAGCGCGCAGAACAGGGGGCGAGGCAATGAGCAGTTCTTC. It is translated as CASSAQNRGRGNEQFF.

The genes are TRBV5-4 and TRBJ2-7, with TRBD1 matching over 12 bases. V lost 4 bases to trimming and J lost 5 bases; unmatched junction nucleotides: 13. This CDR3 comprises 17 residues. Per the germline V gene, CDR1 is SGHNT and CDR2 is YYREEE (reference sequence). For the CDR3, the DNA is TGTGCCAGCAGCCCCCCCGGGACAGGGGGCTACTATAACGAGCAGTACTTC. Protein sequence: CASSPPGTGGYYNEQYF.

V and J are TRBV27 and TRBJ1-5; D perhaps matches TRBD1 (6 bases). With 0 bases removed from V and 1 base from J, the gap between germline ends came to 13 bases. Germline CDR1 MNHEY, CDR2 SMNVEV (reference sequence). The CDR3 is 17 residues long. The DNA for the CDR3 is TGTGCCAGCAGTTTATCGAGGGGGGGTCTCAGCAATCAGCCCCAGCATTTT. Protein product: CASSLSRGGLSNQPQHF.

This chain links TRBV4-1 with TRBJ1-2; TRBD1 is a possible D gene (5 bases). Trimming shortened V by 1 base and J by 3 bases, and 15 bases separated the two germline ends. The germline V gene has CDR1 MGHRA and CDR2 YSYEKL. The CDR3 spans 16 residues. The chain's CDR3 is CASSQGGRVLDYGYTF. The DNA for the CDR3 is TGCGCCAGCAGCCAAGGGGGGAGGGTACTGGACTATGGCTACACCTTC.

The chain couples TRBV6-4 to TRBJ2-6, with a weak D call TRBD1 (6 bases). Trimming took 6 bases from V and 2 from J, leaving 8 bases between them. Germline CDR1 reads MRHNA; CDR2 reads SNTAGT. This CDR3 is built from 14 residues. CDR3 DNA sequence: TGTGCCAGCAGAACAGGGCCTGGGGCCAACGTCCTGACTTTC. It specifies CASRTGPGANVLTF.

The chain uses TRBV21-1 and TRBJ1-5; the tabulated D call, TRBD1, remains unverified against the DNA. TRBV21-1 is a pseudogene segment. The CDR3 extends over 17 amino acids. CDR3: CASSKIGLQGAHQPQHF. CDR3 DNA sequence: TGTGCCAGCAGCAAAATTGGGTTACAGGGGGCGCATCAGCCCCAGCATTTT.

For this clone: The junction differs from germline at one of its ends, possibly a read error. The chain uses TRBV5-6 and TRBJ2-1, with a tentative D call TRBD2 (6 bases). CDR1 and CDR2 (germline): SGHDT, YYEEEE. This CDR3 is built from 13 residues. The CDR3, as DNA: TGTGCCAGCAGCTTTTTATGGGACTCCCCTCCCCTCTTC. Translating it yields CASSFLWDSPPLF.

In nucleotides, the CDR3 is TGTGCCAGCAGCTCGCCACTAGCGGGGGGGACCCTAGAGGGAGATACGCAGTATTTT. Its translation is CASSSPLAGGTLEGDTQYF. This chain joins TRBV7-8 and TRBJ2-3, with TRBD2 matching 13 bases. In germline, CDR1 is SGHVS, CDR2 FQNEAQ. This CDR3 region has 19 residues. With V trimmed by 4 bases and J by 5 bases, 15 bases remained unmatched.